This TCR beta chain was documented in a study of tumor-infiltrating lymphocytes in primary liver carcinoma. As concerns this clonotype: The junction differs from germline at one of its ends, possibly a read error.

Germline DNA was extracted alongside blood RNA, which was obtained from unsorted whole blood. TCR beta cDNA was reverse-transcribed from around 0.55 ug of total RNA. The reaction used a constant-region primer and ProtoScript II reverse transcriptase. Employing slightly modified ARM-PCR, three nested multiplex PCR rounds were run, and these gave rise to the TCR beta libraries. TRBV1-TRBV30 forward primers paired with a C-beta reverse primer drove the first two PCR rounds, 10 cycles each. Each CDR3 protein is one row after TCRdb ran MiXCR on the multiplex PCR reads. The sample yields approximately 310,000 distinct CDR3 sequences, roughly two thirds seen once. Germline-derived CDR1 and CDR2 are SGHAT and FQDESV (reference sequence). This CDR3 has 14 amino acids.

The sequencing input was peripheral blood. V gene TRBV11-1 combines with J gene TRBJ2-5, with D perhaps TRBD1 or TRBD2 (5 bases each). The receptor was isolated from a man aged 35 to 55 with primary liver carcinoma and hepatitis B virus infection. The CDR3 loop reads CASISSGPSMAQYF. The CDR3, as DNA: TGTGCTAGCATCTCGTCGGGACCCAGTATGGCCCAGTACTTC.